The rows below give T cell receptor beta chains drawn from one sample of a study of early T cells in non-severe SARS-CoV-2 infection. In TCRdb, the 5' RACE reads were re-called with MiXCR into one record per CDR3 protein. The table lists tens of thousands of distinct CDR3 sequences, around an eighth of them singletons. Sequencing used whole blood. Receptors were obtained from an adult who was a healthcare worker with PCR-confirmed SARS-CoV-2 infection or an uninfected control (not recorded which). The CDR3 runs from the conserved cysteine through the conserved F or W. The order of the fields is V gene, J gene, clone size, D gene, CDR3 protein, CDR3 DNA. The D gene is left open where the match is weak. Some rows have no size entry. The others give once, few or many, or a class for an expanded clone.

>TRBV29-1|TRBJ1-1|many|NA
CSVKLMVGYTEAFF
TGCAGCGTTAAACTAATGGTAGGTTACACTGAAGCTTTCTTT
>TRBV29-1|TRBJ2-7|many|NA
CSVGVGGYEQYF
TGCAGCGTTGGGGTAGGAGGCTACGAGCAGTACTTC
>TRBV2|TRBJ1-5|many|NA
CASRIGNSNQPQHF
TGTGCCAGCCGCATCGGGAATAGCAATCAGCCCCAGCATTTT
>TRBV7-9|TRBJ1-3|many|NA
CASSTYSGNTIYF
TGTGCCAGCAGCACCTATTCTGGAAACACCATATATTTT
>TRBV28|TRBJ2-1|NA|NA
CASSWEVYNEQFF
TGTGCCAGCAGTTGGGAGGTCTACAATGAGCAGTTCTTC
>TRBV21-1|TRBJ1-6|NA|NA
CASSKRHLMMESSYNSPLHF
TGTGCCAGCAGCAAACGGCACCTTATGATGGAGAGCTCCTATAATTCACCCCTCCACTTT
>TRBV2|TRBJ2-1|many|NA
CASSQTGEQFF
TGTGCCAGCAGTCAAACCGGGGAGCAGTTCTTC
>TRBV29-1|TRBJ2-6|many|TRBD1
CSVGGQGRPGANVLTF
TGCAGCGTTGGGGGACAGGGACGGCCCGGGGCCAACGTCCTGACTTTC
>TRBV20-1|TRBJ2-3|many|TRBD2
CSAQPGGDTQYF
TGCAGTGCCCAGCCGGGGGGTGATACGCAGTATTTT
>TRBV10-3|TRBJ2-3|many|TRBD2
CAISELLAGGSTDTQYF
TGTGCCATCAGTGAATTACTAGCGGGGGGTAGCACAGATACGCAGTATTTT
>TRBV6-5|TRBJ2-7|many|NA
CASSYSYRTYEQYF
TGTGCCAGCAGTTACTCCTACAGAACCTACGAGCAGTACTTC
>TRBV7-6|TRBJ1-3|few|NA
CASSPGYSGNTIYF
TGTGCCAGCAGCCCCGGTTACTCTGGAAACACCATATATTTT
>TRBV19|TRBJ1-2|many|TRBD1
CASSIPDRVYGYTF
TGTGCCAGTAGTATTCCGGACAGGGTCTATGGCTACACCTTC
>TRBV12-3/TRBV12-4|TRBJ2-7|NA|TRBD2
CASSLVLTSGANTYEQYF
TGTGCCAGCAGTTTAGTGTTAACTAGCGGGGCCAACACCTACGAGCAGTACTTC
>TRBV28|TRBJ1-3|many|NA
CASSTQGASGNTIYF
TGTGCCAGCAGTACCCAGGGAGCCTCTGGAAACACCATATATTTT
>TRBV6-4|TRBJ2-6|many|TRBD2
CASSEESGGSGANVLTF
TGTGCCAGCAGTGAGGAAAGCGGGGGATCTGGGGCCAACGTCCTGACTTTC
>TRBV9|TRBJ2-7|many|NA
CASSVVRPGPYEQYF
TGTGCCAGCAGCGTAGTAAGGCCTGGACCGTACGAGCAGTACTTC